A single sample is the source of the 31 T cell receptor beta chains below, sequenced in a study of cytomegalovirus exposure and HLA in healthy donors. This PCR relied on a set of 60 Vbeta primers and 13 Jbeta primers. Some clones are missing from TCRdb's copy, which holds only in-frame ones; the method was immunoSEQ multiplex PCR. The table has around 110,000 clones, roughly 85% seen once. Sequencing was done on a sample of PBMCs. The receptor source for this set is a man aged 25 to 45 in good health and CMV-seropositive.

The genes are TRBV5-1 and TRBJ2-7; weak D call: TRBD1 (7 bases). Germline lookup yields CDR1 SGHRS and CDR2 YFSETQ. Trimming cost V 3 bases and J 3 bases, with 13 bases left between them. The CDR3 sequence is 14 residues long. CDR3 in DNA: TGCGCCAGCAGCTCCCAGGGGGGTAACTACGAGCAGTACTTC. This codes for CASSSQGGNYEQYF.

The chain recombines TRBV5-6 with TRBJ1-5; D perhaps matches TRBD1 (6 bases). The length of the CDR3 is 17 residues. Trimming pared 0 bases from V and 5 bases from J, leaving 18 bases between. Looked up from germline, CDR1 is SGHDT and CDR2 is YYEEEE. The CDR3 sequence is CASSLGPGGAGDQPQHF. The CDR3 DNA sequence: TGTGCCAGCAGCTTGGGGCCCGGGGGGGCAGGAGATCAGCCCCAGCATTTT.

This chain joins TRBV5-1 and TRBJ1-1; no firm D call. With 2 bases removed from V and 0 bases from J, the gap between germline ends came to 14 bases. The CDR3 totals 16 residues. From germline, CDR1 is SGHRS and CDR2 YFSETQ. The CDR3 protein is CASSLISATMNTEAFF. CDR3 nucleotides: TGCGCCAGCAGCTTAATTAGCGCGACCATGAACACTGAAGCTTTCTTT.

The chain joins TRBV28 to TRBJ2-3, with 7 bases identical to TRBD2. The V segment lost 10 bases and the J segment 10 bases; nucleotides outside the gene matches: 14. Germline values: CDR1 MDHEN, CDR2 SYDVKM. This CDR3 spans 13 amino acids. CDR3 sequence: CATSWVRERPQYF. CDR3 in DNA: TGTGCCACCTCTTGGGTGCGGGAGCGGCCGCAGTATTTT.

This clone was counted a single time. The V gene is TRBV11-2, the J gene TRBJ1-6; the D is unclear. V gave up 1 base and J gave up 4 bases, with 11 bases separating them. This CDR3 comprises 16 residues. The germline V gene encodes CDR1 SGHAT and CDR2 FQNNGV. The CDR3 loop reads CASSLARNSYNSPLHF. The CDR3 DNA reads TGTGCCAGCAGCTTAGCCCGCAACAGTTATAATTCACCCCTCCACTTT.

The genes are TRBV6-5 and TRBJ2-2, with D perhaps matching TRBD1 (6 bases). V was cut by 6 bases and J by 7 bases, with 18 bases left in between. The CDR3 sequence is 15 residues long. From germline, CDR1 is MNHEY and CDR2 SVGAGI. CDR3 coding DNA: TGTGCCAGCAGCCGGGACATAACTCCGGGCGGGGAGCTGTTTTTT. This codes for CASSRDITPGGELFF.

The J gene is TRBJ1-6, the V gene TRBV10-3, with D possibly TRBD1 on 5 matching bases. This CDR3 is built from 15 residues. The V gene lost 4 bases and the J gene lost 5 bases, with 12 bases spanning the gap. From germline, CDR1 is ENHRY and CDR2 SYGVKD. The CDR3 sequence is CAISVEGRDNSPLHF. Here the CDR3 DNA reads TGTGCCATCAGTGTGGAGGGCAGGGATAATTCACCCCTCCACTTT.

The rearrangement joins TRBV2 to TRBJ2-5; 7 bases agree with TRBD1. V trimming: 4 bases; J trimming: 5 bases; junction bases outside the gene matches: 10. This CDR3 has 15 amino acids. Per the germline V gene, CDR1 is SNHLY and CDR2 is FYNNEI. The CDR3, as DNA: TGTGCCAGCAGTGGGATCCGAGGGGGCGGGGAGACCCAGTACTTC. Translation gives CASSGIRGGGETQYF.

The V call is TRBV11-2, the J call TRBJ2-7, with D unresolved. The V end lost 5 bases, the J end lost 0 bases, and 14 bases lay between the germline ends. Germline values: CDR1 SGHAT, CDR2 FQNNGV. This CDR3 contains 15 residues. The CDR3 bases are TGTGCCAGCAGCCAGGCGCTTATGAGCTCCTACGAGCAGTACTTC. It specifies CASSQALMSSYEQYF.

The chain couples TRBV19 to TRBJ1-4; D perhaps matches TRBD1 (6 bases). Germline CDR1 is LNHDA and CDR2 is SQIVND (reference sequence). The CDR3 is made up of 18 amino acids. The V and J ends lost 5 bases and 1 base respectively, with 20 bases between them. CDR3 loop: CASSSRRQAQVTNEKLFF. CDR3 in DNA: TGTGCCAGTAGTTCGCGCCGACAGGCTCAAGTAACTAATGAAAAACTGTTTTTT.

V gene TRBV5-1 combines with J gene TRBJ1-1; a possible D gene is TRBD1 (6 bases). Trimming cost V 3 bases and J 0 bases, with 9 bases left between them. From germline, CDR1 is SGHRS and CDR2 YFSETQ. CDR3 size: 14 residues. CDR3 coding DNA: TGCGCCAGCAGCTACAGGGAAATGAACACTGAAGCTTTCTTT. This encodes CASSYREMNTEAFF.

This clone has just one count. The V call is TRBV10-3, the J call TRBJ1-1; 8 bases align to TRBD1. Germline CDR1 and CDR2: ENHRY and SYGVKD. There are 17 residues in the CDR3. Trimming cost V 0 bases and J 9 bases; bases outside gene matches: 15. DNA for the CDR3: TGTGCCATCAGTGAGTCCAAAGATCCTGGGGACAGGACAAAAGCTTTCTTT. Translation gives CAISESKDPGDRTKAFF.

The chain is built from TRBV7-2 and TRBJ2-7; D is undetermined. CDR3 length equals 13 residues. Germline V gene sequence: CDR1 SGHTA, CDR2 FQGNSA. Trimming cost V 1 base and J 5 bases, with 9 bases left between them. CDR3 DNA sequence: TGTGCCAGCAGCTTAGGCCCCCGAGACGAGCAGTACTTC. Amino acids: CASSLGPRDEQYF.

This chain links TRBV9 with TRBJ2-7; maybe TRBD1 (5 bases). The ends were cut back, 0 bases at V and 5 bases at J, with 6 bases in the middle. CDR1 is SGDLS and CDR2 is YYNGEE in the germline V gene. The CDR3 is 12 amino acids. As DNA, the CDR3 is TGTGCCAGCAGCGTAGGGGGCCACGAGCAGTACTTC. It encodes CASSVGGHEQYF.

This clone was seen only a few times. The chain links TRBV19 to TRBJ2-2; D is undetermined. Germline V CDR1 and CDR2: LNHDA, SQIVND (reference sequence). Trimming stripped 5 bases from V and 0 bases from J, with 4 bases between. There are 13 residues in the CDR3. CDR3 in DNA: TGTGCCAGTAGTCCCTCGAACACCGGGGAGCTGTTTTTT. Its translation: CASSPSNTGELFF.

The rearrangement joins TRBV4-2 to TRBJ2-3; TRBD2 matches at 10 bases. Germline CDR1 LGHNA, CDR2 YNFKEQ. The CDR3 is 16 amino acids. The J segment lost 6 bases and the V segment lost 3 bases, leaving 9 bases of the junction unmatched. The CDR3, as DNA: TGTGCCAGCAGCCATGGACTAGCGGAATGGGGGGATACGCAGTATTTT. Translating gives CASSHGLAEWGDTQYF.

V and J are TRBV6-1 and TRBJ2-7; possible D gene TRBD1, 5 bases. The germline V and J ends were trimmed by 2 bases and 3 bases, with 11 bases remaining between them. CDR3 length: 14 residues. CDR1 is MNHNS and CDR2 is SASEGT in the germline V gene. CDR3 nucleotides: TGTGCCAGCAGTGAACAGGGAAGAATCTACGAGCAGTACGTC. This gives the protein CASSEQGRIYEQYV.

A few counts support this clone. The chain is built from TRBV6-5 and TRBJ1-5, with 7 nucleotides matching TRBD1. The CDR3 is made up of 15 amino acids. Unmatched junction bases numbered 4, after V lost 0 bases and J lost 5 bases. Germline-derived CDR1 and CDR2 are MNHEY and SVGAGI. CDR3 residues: CASSYSIQGDQPQHF. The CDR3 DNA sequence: TGTGCCAGCAGTTACTCGATTCAGGGGGATCAGCCCCAGCATTTT.

CDR3 in DNA: TGTGCCAGCAGCCACCCCCTGGAGGGGGGGCCGCCAGATACGCAGTATTTT. It encodes CASSHPLEGGPPDTQYF. The chain combines TRBV4-2 with TRBJ2-3, with D maybe TRBD2 (7 bases). The CDR3 contains 17 residues. The germline V and J ends were trimmed by 3 bases and 4 bases, with 20 bases remaining between them. CDR1 LGHNA and CDR2 YNFKEQ come from the germline V gene.

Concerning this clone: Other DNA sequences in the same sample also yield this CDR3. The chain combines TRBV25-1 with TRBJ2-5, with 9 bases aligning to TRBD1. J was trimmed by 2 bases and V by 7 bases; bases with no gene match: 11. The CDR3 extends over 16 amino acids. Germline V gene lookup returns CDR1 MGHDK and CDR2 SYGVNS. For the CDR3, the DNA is TGTGCCAGCACCCCCAGGCCTGGGACAGGGCAAGAGACCCAGTACTTC. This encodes CASTPRPGTGQETQYF.

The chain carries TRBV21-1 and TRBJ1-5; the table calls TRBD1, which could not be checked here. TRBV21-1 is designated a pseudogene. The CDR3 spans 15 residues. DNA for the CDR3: TGTGCCAGCAGCAAAGTAGACAGAAGCAATCAGCCCCAGCATTTT. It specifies CASSKVDRSNQPQHF.

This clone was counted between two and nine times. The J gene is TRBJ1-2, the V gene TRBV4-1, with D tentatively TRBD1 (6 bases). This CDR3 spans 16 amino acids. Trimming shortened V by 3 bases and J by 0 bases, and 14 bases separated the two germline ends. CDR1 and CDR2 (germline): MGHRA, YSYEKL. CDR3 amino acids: CASSHGQPTSNYGYTF. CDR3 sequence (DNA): TGCGCCAGCAGCCACGGACAGCCCACATCTAACTATGGCTACACCTTC.

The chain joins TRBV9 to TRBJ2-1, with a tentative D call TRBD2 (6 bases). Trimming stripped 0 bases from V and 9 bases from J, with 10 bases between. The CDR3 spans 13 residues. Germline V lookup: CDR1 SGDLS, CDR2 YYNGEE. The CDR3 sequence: CASSVVGGSEQFF. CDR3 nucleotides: TGTGCCAGCAGCGTAGTTGGGGGGAGTGAGCAGTTCTTC.

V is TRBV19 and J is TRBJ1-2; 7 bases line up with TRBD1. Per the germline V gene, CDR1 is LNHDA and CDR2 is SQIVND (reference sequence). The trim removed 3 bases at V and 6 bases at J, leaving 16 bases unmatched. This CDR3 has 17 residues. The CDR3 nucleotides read TGTGCCAGTAGTATTGACAGGGCGAGGAGCCGTCTAAATGGCTACACCTTC. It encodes CASSIDRARSRLNGYTF.

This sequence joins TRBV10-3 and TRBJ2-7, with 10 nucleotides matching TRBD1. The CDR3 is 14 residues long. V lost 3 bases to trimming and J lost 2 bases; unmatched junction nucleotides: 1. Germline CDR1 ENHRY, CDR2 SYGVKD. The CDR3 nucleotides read TGTGCCATCAGTGAAGGGACAGGGGCCTACGAGCAGTACTTC. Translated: CAISEGTGAYEQYF.

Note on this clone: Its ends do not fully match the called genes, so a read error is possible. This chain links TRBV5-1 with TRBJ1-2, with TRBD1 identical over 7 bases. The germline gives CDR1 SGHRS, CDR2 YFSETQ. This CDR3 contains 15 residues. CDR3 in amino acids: CASSQGTATNYGYAF. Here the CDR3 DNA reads TGCGCCAGCAGCCAGGGGACAGCTACTAACTATGGCTACGCCTTC.

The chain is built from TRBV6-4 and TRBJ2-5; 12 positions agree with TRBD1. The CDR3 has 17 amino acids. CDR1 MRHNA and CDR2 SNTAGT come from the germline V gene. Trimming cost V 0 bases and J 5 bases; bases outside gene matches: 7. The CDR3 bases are TGTGCCAGCAGTGACTCGAGGGACAGGGGGCGGCGGGAGACCCAGTACTTC. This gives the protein CASSDSRDRGRRETQYF.

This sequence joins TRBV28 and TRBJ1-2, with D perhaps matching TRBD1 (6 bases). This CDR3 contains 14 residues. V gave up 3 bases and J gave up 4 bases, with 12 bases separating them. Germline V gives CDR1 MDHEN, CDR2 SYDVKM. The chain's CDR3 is CASSLGGAFYGYTF. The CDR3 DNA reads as TGTGCCAGCAGTTTGGGGGGGGCCTTCTATGGCTACACCTTC.

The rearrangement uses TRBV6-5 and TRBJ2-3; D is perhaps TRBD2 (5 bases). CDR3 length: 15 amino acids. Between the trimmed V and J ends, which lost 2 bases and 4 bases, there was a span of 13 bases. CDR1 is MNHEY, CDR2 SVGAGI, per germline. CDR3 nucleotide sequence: TGTGCCAGCAGTTACGCCAGCGGATTCGCAGATACGCAGTATTTT. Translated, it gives CASSYASGFADTQYF.

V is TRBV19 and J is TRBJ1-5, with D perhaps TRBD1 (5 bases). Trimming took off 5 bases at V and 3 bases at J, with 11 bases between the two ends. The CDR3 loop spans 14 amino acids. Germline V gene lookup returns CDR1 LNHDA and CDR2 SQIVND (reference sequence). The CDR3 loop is CASSDPTVNQPQHF. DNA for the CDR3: TGTGCCAGTAGTGACCCGACAGTCAATCAGCCCCAGCATTTT.

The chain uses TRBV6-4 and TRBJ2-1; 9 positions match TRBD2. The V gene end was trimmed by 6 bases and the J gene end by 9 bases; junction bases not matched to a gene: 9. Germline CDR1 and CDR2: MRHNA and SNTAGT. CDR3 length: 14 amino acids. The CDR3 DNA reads TGTGCCAGCAGGGGGACTAGCTCCCAAGTTGAGCAGTTCTTC. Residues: CASRGTSSQVEQFF.